This T cell receptor beta chain appears in the sequencing data of a study of shared clonotypes between healthy human individuals. Whole-study context: Donors consisted of a couple of women and a few men between 18 and 49. Study-wide findings and caveats: The study drew on few donors, limiting represented genetic and exposure-history diversity. Of the naive CD4 clonotypes, approximately 5% were shared across a few donors. Generally, estimated richness proved larger in naive subsets than it did in memory subsets.

Only in-frame clones appear in the TCRdb table, and some are missing; sequencing was by immunoSEQ multiplex PCR. The sample includes approximately 640,000 clones, about 90% of them seen just once. About this clone itself: The antigen is undetermined.

This clonotype originated in a man aged 18 to 35 in good health. Some clones in this sample may be carry-over from other donors' samples. The source material was memory CD8+ T cells from PBMCs. Sample subset: CD45RO+ cells pooled with CCR7-negative TemRA cells.

CDR3 in DNA: TGTGCCTGGAGTGACAGGGTTTTCCCCTACGAGCAGTACTTC. Encoded protein: CAWSDRVFPYEQYF. V gene TRBV30 combines with J gene TRBJ2-7; perhaps TRBD1 as D (6 bases). The CDR3 length is 14 residues. V lost 1 base to trimming and J lost 2 bases, with 12 bases between them. The germline V gene has CDR1 GTSNPN and CDR2 SVGIG (reference sequence).